In this sample, the clone carrying this T cell receptor beta chain turned up a few times. Its target is unknown. At one of its ends the junction is not consistent with the germline gene, which may arise from a read error. Looked up from germline, CDR1 is LNHDA and CDR2 is SQIVND (reference sequence). The CDR3 is 14 residues long. Then a second PCR, running about 7 to 11 cycles, was carried out with a sample-barcoded 5' primer and a J-beta primer mix. Each cDNA was tagged by a template-switch adaptor containing 12 random nucleotides. From each sample, at least 2.5 million paired-end reads containing CDR3 were obtained. TCRdb redid the calling of the 5' RACE reads with MiXCR, one entry per CDR3 protein. In the table there are about 320,000 distinct CDR3 sequences, roughly 26% of which are singletons. The source of the sample is a study of blood T cells in healthy people across ages. The study's findings and limits: Among long-lived donors, naive CD4+ cells were more numerous and diversity higher than in aged donors. Age showed a roughly linear inverse relationship with TCR beta diversity per million T cells.

The source of this sequence is a woman aged 70-85 years in good health. The chain couples TRBV19 to TRBJ1-2; D is unresolved. The sample taken for sequencing was blood. The CDR3 spells CVSSIEEFNYGYTF. The DNA of the CDR3 is TGTGTCAGTAGTATAGAAGAGTTTAACTATGGCTACACCTTC.